This T cell receptor beta chain originates from a study of T cells in Graves' hyperthyroidism and ophthalmopathy. This CDR3 contains 14 residues. The ends lost 3 bases at V and 1 base at J; junction bases unmatched: 1. Per germline, CDR1 SNHLY and CDR2 FYNNEI. Whole-study findings and limits: Appearing also in blood were most of the thyroid clonotypes expanded above 0.001.

TCR beta CDR3 region amplification was performed from RNA transcripts. A first-round RT-PCR of the TCR CDR3 used the HTBI primer set. MiXCR, run by TCRdb on the multiplex PCR reads, gives a single entry per CDR3 protein. In the table there are a few hundred thousand distinct CDR3 sequences, 14% of which are singletons. There are many counts of this clonotype. Its antigen remains unidentified. PBMCs were collected from an approximately 9.4 ml volume of fresh peripheral blood. This chain joins TRBV2 and TRBJ2-7, with 9 bases fitting TRBD2. This receptor was taken from a woman in her forties with Graves' hyperthyroidism. Material: blood. CDR3 nucleotide sequence: TGTGCCAGCAGTGAGACTAGCGGTTCCTACGAGCAGTACTTC. Its protein product is CASSETSGSYEQYF.